The subject of this entry is one TCR beta chain. Profiled with immunoSEQ multiplex PCR; TCRdb holds only in-frame clones, not every one. This table has over 150,000 clones, approximately 77% appearing once. This specimen comes from a study of cytotoxic CD8 clonotypes in ibrutinib-treated CLL. Trimming removed 1 base from V and 3 bases from J, with 15 bases in between. The CDR3 sequence is 16 residues long. CDR1 and CDR2 from the germline V gene are SGHRS and YFSETQ. The TCR sequence derives from a human donor with chronic lymphocytic leukemia. The V gene is TRBV5-1, the J gene TRBJ2-3, with a weak D call TRBD1 (6 bases). Here the sequenced sample was PBMCs, taken after 12 months of ibrutinib treatment. CDR3 DNA sequence: TGCGCCAGCAGCTTGTTGGGGGCTCAAATGACAGATACGCAGTATTTT. Its translation is CASSLLGAQMTDTQYF.